This is a list of T cell receptor beta chains from one sample in a study of CD8 T cells in Susac syndrome. TCRdb independently ran MiXCR on the immunoSEQ multiplex PCR reads; one entry per CDR3 protein. The sample shows about 18,000 distinct CDR3 sequences, about 95% of them seen only once. Specimen: CD8+ T cells from PBMCs. Every receptor here comes from a human donor in good health. The CDR3 runs from the conserved cysteine through the conserved F or W. A D gene is named only where the DNA matches it firmly. Expanded clones are given a class, and other clones once, few, many or no size at all.

d_call clone_size j_call v_call cdr3_length cdr3_nt cdr3_aa
TRBD1 NA TRBJ1-2 TRBV12-3/TRBV12-4 13 TGTGCCAGCAGTTTGGGACAGCTCTATGGCTACACCTTC CASSLGQLYGYTF
TRBD2 once TRBJ2-1 TRBV25-1 15 TGTGCCAGCAGTGCCGGCGGGAGCTCCTACAATGAGCAGTTCTTC CASSAGGSSYNEQFF
NA NA TRBJ1-1 TRBV14 12 TGTGCCAGCAGCCAAGGGTCTACTGAAGCTTTCTTT CASSQGSTEAFF
TRBD2 few TRBJ2-1 TRBV5-1 16 TGCGCCAGCAGCTTGGGGCTAGCGGGCTCCTACAATGAGCAGTTCTTC CASSLGLAGSYNEQFF
TRBD2 NA TRBJ2-1 TRBV9 17 TGTGCCAGCAGCACCTCGATTGGCGGGAGTTCCTACAATGAGCAGTTCTTC CASSTSIGGSSYNEQFF
TRBD1 NA TRBJ2-1 TRBV5-1 14 TGCGCCAGCAGCAGAAACAGGGGCTGGGATGAGCAGTTCTTC CASSRNRGWDEQFF
TRBD2 NA TRBJ2-7 TRBV28 14 TGTGCCAGCGCCGAACTAGCGGGAGCCTACGAGCAGTACTTC CASAELAGAYEQYF
NA NA TRBJ1-5 TRBV27 16 TGTGCCAGCAGCGAAGGACGGTTTTATAGCAATCAGCCCCAGCATTTT CASSEGRFYSNQPQHF
TRBD1 NA TRBJ1-4 TRBV12-3/TRBV12-4 14 TGTGCCAGCAGACCGGGACAGGGTAATGAAAAACTGTTTTTT CASRPGQGNEKLFF
NA NA TRBJ2-1 TRBV7-3 13 TGTGCCAGCAGCTTAACATCGGGGCCACAGCAGTTCTTC CASSLTSGPQQFF
TRBD1 NA TRBJ1-5 TRBV27 14 TGTGCCAGCAGTTCCGGGGCAGGGGGTCAGCCCCAGCATTTT CASSSGAGGQPQHF
NA once TRBJ2-2 TRBV10-3 14 TGTGCCATCAGTGGGACTGGGAACACCGGGGAGCTGTTTTTT CAISGTGNTGELFF
TRBD2 once TRBJ2-2 TRBV7-9 16 TGTGCCAGCAGCTTAGCCGGGACTAGCAGAACCGGGGAGCTGTTTTTT CASSLAGTSRTGELFF
TRBD2 NA TRBJ2-3 TRBV7-9 16 TGTGCCAGCAGCTTAGAGCCCGGGACTAGAGCAGATACGCAGTATTTT CASSLEPGTRADTQYF
TRBD1 NA TRBJ1-2 TRBV19 14 TGTGCCAGTAGTATAGGCGGGACAGGGGACGGCTACACCTTC CASSIGGTGDGYTF
NA once TRBJ1-1 TRBV1 17 TGCACCAGCAGCCAACCGACCCAGGGTCGAAATACCTGTGAAGCTTTCTTT CTSSQPTQGRNTCEAFF
NA NA TRBJ2-5 TRBV24-1 14 TGTGCCACCAGTGATTTGAGGACGGCGGAGACCCAGTACTTC CATSDLRTAETQYF
TRBD1 NA TRBJ1-1 TRBV12-3/TRBV12-4 14 TGTGCCAGCAGTCTGACAGGGATGATCACTGAAGCTTTCTTT CASSLTGMITEAFF
NA once TRBJ2-3 TRBV6-2/TRBV6-3 11 TGTGCCAGCAGTTGGGGCGATACGCAGTATTTT CASSWGDTQYF
TRBD1 NA TRBJ2-2 TRBV24-1 14 TGTGCCACCAGTGATGACAGGGAAACCGGGGAGCTGTTTTTT CATSDDRETGELFF
NA NA TRBJ2-1 TRBV20-1 14 TGCAGTGCCGAGGGTCTGTTCTCCTACAATGAGCAGTTCTTC CSAEGLFSYNEQFF
TRBD2 NA TRBJ2-3 TRBV6-5 17 TGTGCCAGCAGTTACCTTGGGCTAGCGGGTATCCCAGATACGCAGTATTTT CASSYLGLAGIPDTQYF
NA NA TRBJ2-7 TRBV29-1 13 TGCAGCGTCCTCCCTACCAACTCCTACGAGCAGTACTTC CSVLPTNSYEQYF
NA NA TRBJ1-5 TRBV5-8 14 TGTGCCAGCAGCTTATGCGACTGCAATCAGCCCCAGCATTTT CASSLCDCNQPQHF
NA NA TRBJ2-7 TRBV12-3/TRBV12-4 16 TGTGCCAGCAGTTTAGCTGGGGTCGGGGGGCACTACGAGCAGTACTTC CASSLAGVGGHYEQYF
NA NA TRBJ1-3 TRBV28 14 TGTGCCAGCAGTTTTTTGCCCTCTGGAAACACCATATATTTT CASSFLPSGNTIYF
TRBD2 NA TRBJ2-1 TRBV13 16 TGTGCCAGCAGCCCCGCCGGGACTAGCCCTTATTCGGAGCAGTTCTTC CASSPAGTSPYSEQFF
NA NA TRBJ2-1 TRBV5-6 13 TGTGCCAGCAGGTCGCGGGATGGAAATGAGCAGTTCTTC CASRSRDGNEQFF
TRBD1 NA TRBJ2-2 TRBV7-2 17 TGTGCCAGCAGCTTAGAGGCAGGGGGCCTCGACACCGGGGAGCTGTTTTTT CASSLEAGGLDTGELFF
TRBD1 NA TRBJ2-5 TRBV7-6 18 TGTGCCAGCAGCTTAGCTGTCGACAGGGGGCGGTCGGAAGAGACCCAGTACTTC CASSLAVDRGRSEETQYF
TRBD2 NA TRBJ2-5 TRBV11-2 15 TGTGCCAGCAGCTTAGACCGGGACTATCAAGAGACCCAGTACTTC CASSLDRDYQETQYF
NA NA TRBJ2-1 TRBV7-8 14 TGTGCCAGCAGCCCAGGTGGGGGGTACAATGAGCAGTTCTTC CASSPGGGYNEQFF
NA NA TRBJ1-1 TRBV12-3/TRBV12-4 16 TGTGCCAGCAGTCTGACCGGGATACCCATGAACACTGAAGCTTTCTTT CASSLTGIPMNTEAFF
NA NA TRBJ2-3 TRBV5-4 11 TGTGCCAGCAGCTTCACAGATACGCAGTATTTT CASSFTDTQYF
NA NA TRBJ2-7 TRBV6-2/TRBV6-3 14 TGTGCCAGCAGTGATCCCGGGGGTTATGACGAGCAGTACTTC CASSDPGGYDEQYF
NA NA TRBJ2-1 TRBV7-9 17 TGTGCCAGCAGCTTTATTAGGTTCCGGGATTCGGACAATGAGCAGTTCTTC CASSFIRFRDSDNEQFF
TRBD2 NA TRBJ2-7 TRBV4-1 18 TGCGCCAGCAGCCCTAGATATGATGTGGGAGGGCCTTTAGGCGAGCAGTACTTC CASSPRYDVGGPLGEQYF
NA NA TRBJ2-1 TRBV5-6 19 TGTGCCAGCAGCTTGAATGCATGGGCGGAAAAGGCGAAAGACAATGAGCAGTTCTTC CASSLNAWAEKAKDNEQFF
NA NA TRBJ2-1 TRBV5-6 14 TGTGCCAGCAGCTTGGCAGGCTCCTACAATGAGCAGTTCTTC CASSLAGSYNEQFF
TRBD1 NA TRBJ2-1 TRBV7-6 14 TGTGCCAGCAGCTTGTGGACAGGGCGCAATGAGCAGTTCTTC CASSLWTGRNEQFF
NA NA TRBJ2-1 TRBV9 12 TGTGCCAGCAGCCAGGGGAATTATGAGCAGTTCTTC CASSQGNYEQFF
NA once TRBJ2-7 TRBV28 16 TGTGCCAGCAGTACACAGGGTCCCCTTTTCATCTACGAGCAGTACTTC CASSTQGPLFIYEQYF
TRBD1 NA TRBJ1-5 TRBV27 14 TGTGCCAGCAGTTTATCGGACAGGGATCAGCCCCAGCATTTT CASSLSDRDQPQHF
NA NA TRBJ1-1 TRBV3-1 15 TGTGCCAGCAGCCAAGGAGGGGGGCAGGACACTGAAGCTTTCTTT CASSQGGGQDTEAFF
TRBD2 NA TRBJ2-1 TRBV4-2 15 TGTGCCAGCAGCCAAGCTAAGCGGGAGGTGTATGAGCAGTTCTTC CASSQAKREVYEQFF
NA NA TRBJ1-1 TRBV15 13 TGTGCCACCAGCAGCTCAGTAAAATCTGAAGCTTTCTTT CATSSSVKSEAFF
TRBD2 NA TRBJ2-1 TRBV3-1 16 TGTGCCAGCAGCCAAGATGGGCTAGCGGGTATCGATGAGCAGTTCTTC CASSQDGLAGIDEQFF